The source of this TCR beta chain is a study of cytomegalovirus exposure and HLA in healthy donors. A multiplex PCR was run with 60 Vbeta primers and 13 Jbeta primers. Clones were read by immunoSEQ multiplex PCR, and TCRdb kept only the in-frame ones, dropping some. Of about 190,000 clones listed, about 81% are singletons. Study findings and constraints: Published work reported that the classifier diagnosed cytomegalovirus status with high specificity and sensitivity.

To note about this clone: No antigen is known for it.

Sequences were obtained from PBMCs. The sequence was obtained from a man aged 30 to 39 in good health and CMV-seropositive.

CDR3 residues: CASGAGGHADTQYF. In DNA form, the CDR3 reads TGTGCCAGCGGAGCGGGGGGGCACGCAGATACGCAGTATTTT. The V call is TRBV5-4, the J call TRBJ2-3; 10 bases match TRBD2. CDR1 is SGHNT and CDR2 is YYREEE in the germline V gene (reference sequence). The CDR3 totals 14 residues. V trimming: 7 bases; J trimming: 4 bases; junction bases outside the gene matches: 6.